This is a list of T cell receptor beta chains from one sample in a study of human T cells and chemical hapten exposure. Using its own MiXCR run on the RACE reads, TCRdb lists one record per CDR3 protein. The data contain tens of thousands of distinct CDR3 sequences, under 12% of them singletons. The specimen was whole blood, collected in connection with sensitization to the hapten diphenylcyclopropenone (DPC). These receptors came from a man in his forties with alopecia areata. Some clones in this sample may be carry-over from other donors' samples. CDR3s include the opening cysteine and the closing phenylalanine or tryptophan.

J	V	CDR3
TRBJ2-5	TRBV5-1	CASASTAGDRETQYF
TRBJ1-1	TRBV6-2/TRBV6-3	CASSYPGRTEAFF
TRBJ1-6	TRBV6-6	CASTDRGDNSPLHF
TRBJ2-6	TRBV10-3	CAISESVGLKTGANVLTF
TRBJ2-3	TRBV23-1	CASSHPGTAFTDTQYF
TRBJ2-1	TRBV20-1	CSARASGRTYEQFF
TRBJ2-3	TRBV7-2	CASSLLSDTQYF
TRBJ1-5	TRBV19	CASSTRQAGQPQHF
TRBJ2-7	TRBV14	CASSIRQGTHEQYF
TRBJ1-2	TRBV9	CASSEGGQGVRLDYGYTF
TRBJ2-7	TRBV12-3/TRBV12-4	CASSLRTDTYEQYF
TRBJ2-7	TRBV20-1	CSASRDSAIYEQYF
TRBJ2-3	TRBV7-7	CASSRGESTDTQYF
TRBJ2-2	TRBV7-2	CARPGLVSGELFF
TRBJ2-5	TRBV7-2	CASSSARRETQYF
TRBJ1-2	TRBV9	CASSVGTGGDYGYTF
TRBJ2-2	TRBV3-1	CASSQDLAGGLTGELFF
TRBJ1-1	TRBV2	CVSTRTGVNTEAFF
TRBJ1-6	TRBV2	CASSQPGQYNSPLHF
TRBJ2-2	TRBV25-1	CASSEDQTNTGELFF
TRBJ1-4	TRBV2	CASSRDRADEKLFF
TRBJ2-4	TRBV19	CASSRLVQRDQYF
TRBJ1-5	TRBV6-2/TRBV6-3	CASSLSYSNQPQHF
TRBJ1-4	TRBV2	CASRRSRTLHEKLFF
TRBJ1-2	TRBV30	CAWSKGTENGYTF
TRBJ2-5	TRBV20-1	CSAARGLQETQYF
TRBJ2-7	TRBV27	CASSLKGLAGINYEQYF
TRBJ2-7	TRBV20-1	CSARAPTGSSYEQYF
TRBJ2-2	TRBV27	CASSLKPNTGELFF
TRBJ2-2	TRBV9	CASSVDYYTGELFF
TRBJ1-2	TRBV16	CASSQLRQRGGYTF
TRBJ2-5	TRBV18	CASSPTREGGETQYF
TRBJ2-7	TRBV7-2	CASSLTGYEQYF
TRBJ2-4	TRBV6-1	CASSWTGGRNIQYF
TRBJ1-2	TRBV6-1	CASRTTGTTYGYTF
TRBJ1-1	TRBV6-5	CASKSPQGLNTEAFF
TRBJ1-1	TRBV28	CASSALMNTEAFF
TRBJ1-5	TRBV7-2	CASSVFSGTSQPQHF
TRBJ2-3	TRBV6-6	CATALDTDTQYF
TRBJ1-5	TRBV10-3	CAIKGDSNQPQHF
TRBJ2-7	TRBV20-1	CSASWGTSGRGYEQYF
TRBJ2-5	TRBV5-1	CASSLGELQETQYF